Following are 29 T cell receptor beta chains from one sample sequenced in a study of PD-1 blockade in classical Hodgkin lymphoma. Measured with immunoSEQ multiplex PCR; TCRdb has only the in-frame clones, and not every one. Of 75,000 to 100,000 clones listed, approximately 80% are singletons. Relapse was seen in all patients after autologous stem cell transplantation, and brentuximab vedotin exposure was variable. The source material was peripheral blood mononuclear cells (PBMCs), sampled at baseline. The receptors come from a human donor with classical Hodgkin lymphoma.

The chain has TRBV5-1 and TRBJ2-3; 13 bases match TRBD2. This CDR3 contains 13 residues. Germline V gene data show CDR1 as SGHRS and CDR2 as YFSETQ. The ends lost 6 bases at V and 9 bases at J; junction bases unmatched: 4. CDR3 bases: TGCGCCAGCACCCAGACTAGCGGGAGGACGCAGTATTTT. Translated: CASTQTSGRTQYF.

The CDR3 bases are TGTGCCATCAGTGAAACAGGGCCGCACTATGGCTACACCTTC. Protein: CAISETGPHYGYTF. The chain is built from TRBV10-3 and TRBJ1-2; tentatively, D is TRBD1 (6 bases). Trimming pared 3 bases from V and 3 bases from J, leaving 11 bases between. This CDR3 is 14 amino acids long. Germline lookup yields CDR1 ENHRY and CDR2 SYGVKD.

The CDR3 loop reads CASSLGRGLDTQYF. The CDR3 nucleotides are TGTGCCAGCAGCTTAGGCAGGGGGCTGGATACGCAGTATTTT. The chain employs TRBV11-3 and TRBJ2-3; TRBD1 matches at 8 bases. There are 14 residues in the CDR3. V dropped 1 base and J dropped 6; count of bases not matched to a gene: 3. Germline CDR1 reads SGHNT; CDR2 reads YENEEA.

The chain's CDR3 is CASLDVQNYYGYTF. The DNA for the CDR3 is TGCGCCAGCCTTGACGTACAGAACTACTATGGCTACACCTTC. This rearrangement joins TRBV10-2 to TRBJ1-2; D unresolved. This CDR3 is 14 amino acids long. V lost 8 bases and J lost 3, with 16 bases in between. Germline V gene sequence: CDR1 WSHSY, CDR2 SAAADI.

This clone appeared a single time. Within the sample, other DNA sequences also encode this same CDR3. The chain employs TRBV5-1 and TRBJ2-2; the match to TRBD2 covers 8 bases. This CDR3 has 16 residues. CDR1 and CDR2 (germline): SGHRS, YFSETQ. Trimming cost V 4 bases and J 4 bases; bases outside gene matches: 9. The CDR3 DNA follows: TGCGCCAGCAGCCCCCGACGAACTAGCGGCACCGGGGAGCTGTTTTTT. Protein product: CASSPRRTSGTGELFF.

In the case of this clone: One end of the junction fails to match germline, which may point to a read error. CDR3 protein: CASSYGIAYEQYF. The CDR3, as DNA: TGTGCCAGCAGTTACGGTATCGCCTACGAGCAGTACTTC. The J gene is TRBJ2-7, the V gene TRBV10-3; D unclear. CDR1 and CDR2 (germline): ENHRY, SYGVKD. The CDR3 is 13 amino acids.

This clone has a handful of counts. In DNA, the CDR3 is TGTGCCAGCAGAATGACTAGCGGGAGTTACGAGCAGTACTTC. Translation gives CASRMTSGSYEQYF. This chain connects TRBV6-5 to TRBJ2-7; 12 bases agree with TRBD2. CDR1 is MNHEY and CDR2 is SVGAGI in the germline V gene. The CDR3 sequence is 14 residues long. J gave up 4 bases and V 6 bases, and 4 bases lay outside the gene matches.

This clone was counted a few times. The CDR3 DNA reads TGCGCCAGCAGCTCGGGACAGTCCGCGAATGAGCAGTTCTTC. Translating gives CASSSGQSANEQFF. The V and J genes are TRBV5-1 and TRBJ2-1; 7 positions agree with TRBD1. The CDR3 consists of 14 residues. The V gene end was trimmed by 3 bases and the J gene end by 7 bases; junction bases not matched to a gene: 7. Germline CDR1 and CDR2: SGHRS and YFSETQ.

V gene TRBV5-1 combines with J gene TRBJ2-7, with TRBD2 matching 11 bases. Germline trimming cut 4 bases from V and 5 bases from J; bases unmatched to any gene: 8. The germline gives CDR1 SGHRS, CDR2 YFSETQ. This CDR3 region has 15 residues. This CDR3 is CASSILAGESHEQYF. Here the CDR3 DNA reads TGCGCCAGCAGCATACTAGCGGGAGAGAGCCACGAGCAGTACTTC.

DNA of the CDR3: TGTGCCTGGAGTCTTACCGCCTACGAGCAGTACTTC. Amino acid sequence: CAWSLTAYEQYF. The rearrangement links TRBV30 to TRBJ2-7; D is undetermined. Trimming cost V 2 bases and J 2 bases, with 7 bases left between them. CDR1 and CDR2 from the germline V gene are GTSNPN and SVGIG (reference sequence). This CDR3 has 12 residues.

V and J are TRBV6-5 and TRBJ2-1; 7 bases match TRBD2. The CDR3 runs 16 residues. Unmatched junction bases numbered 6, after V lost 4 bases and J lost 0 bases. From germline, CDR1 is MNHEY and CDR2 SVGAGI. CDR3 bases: TGTGCCAGCAGTTCTGGACTAGTGAGCTCCTACAATGAGCAGTTCTTC. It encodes CASSSGLVSSYNEQFF.

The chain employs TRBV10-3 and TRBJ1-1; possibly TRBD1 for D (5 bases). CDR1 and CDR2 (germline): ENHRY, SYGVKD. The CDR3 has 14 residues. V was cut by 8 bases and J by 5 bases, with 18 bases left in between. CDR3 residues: CAIQGGREGTEAFF. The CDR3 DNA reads TGTGCCATCCAGGGAGGCAGGGAGGGTACTGAAGCTTTCTTT.

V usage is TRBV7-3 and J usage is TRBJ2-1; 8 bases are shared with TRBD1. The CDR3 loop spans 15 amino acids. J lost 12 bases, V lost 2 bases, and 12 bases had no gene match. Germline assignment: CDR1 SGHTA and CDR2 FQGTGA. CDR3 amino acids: CASSLGGNTGTGQFF. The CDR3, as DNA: TGTGCCAGCAGCTTAGGGGGGAACACCGGGACAGGGCAGTTCTTC.

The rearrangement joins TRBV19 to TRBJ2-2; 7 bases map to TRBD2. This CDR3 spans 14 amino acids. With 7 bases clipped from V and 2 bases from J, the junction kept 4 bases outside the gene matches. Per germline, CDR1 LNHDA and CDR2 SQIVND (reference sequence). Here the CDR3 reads CASKPSGNTGELFF. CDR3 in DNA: TGTGCCAGTAAACCTAGCGGTAACACCGGGGAGCTGTTTTTT.

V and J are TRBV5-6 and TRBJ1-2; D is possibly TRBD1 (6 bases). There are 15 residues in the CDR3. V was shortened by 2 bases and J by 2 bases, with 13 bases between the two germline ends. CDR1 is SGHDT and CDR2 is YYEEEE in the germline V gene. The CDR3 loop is CASSFAGGVNYGYTF. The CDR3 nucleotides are TGTGCCAGCAGCTTTGCGGGGGGCGTCAACTATGGCTACACCTTC.

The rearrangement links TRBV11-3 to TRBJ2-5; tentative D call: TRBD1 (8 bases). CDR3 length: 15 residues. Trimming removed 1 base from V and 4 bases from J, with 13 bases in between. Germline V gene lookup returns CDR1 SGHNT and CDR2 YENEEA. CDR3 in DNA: TGTGCCAGCAGCTTAGGGACAGGGAGGGGAGAGACCCAGTACTTC. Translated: CASSLGTGRGETQYF.

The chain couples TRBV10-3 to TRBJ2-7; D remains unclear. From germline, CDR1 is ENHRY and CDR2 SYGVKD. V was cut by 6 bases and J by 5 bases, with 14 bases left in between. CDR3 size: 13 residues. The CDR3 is CAIRSSTENEQYF. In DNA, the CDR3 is TGTGCCATCAGGTCCTCTACGGAGAACGAGCAGTACTTC.

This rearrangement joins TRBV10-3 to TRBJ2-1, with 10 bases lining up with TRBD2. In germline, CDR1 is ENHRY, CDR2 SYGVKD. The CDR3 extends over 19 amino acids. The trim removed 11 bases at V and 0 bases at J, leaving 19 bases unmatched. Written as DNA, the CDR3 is TGTGCCTTCCGACCCCACAATCTAGCGGGAGTCAGCTCCTACAATGAGCAGTTCTTC. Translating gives CAFRPHNLAGVSSYNEQFF.

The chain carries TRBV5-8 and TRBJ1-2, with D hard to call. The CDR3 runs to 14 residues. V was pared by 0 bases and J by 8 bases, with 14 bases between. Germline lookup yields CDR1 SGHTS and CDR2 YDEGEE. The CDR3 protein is CASSLADSYEGYTF. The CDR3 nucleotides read TGTGCCAGCAGCTTGGCCGACTCCTATGAGGGCTACACCTTC. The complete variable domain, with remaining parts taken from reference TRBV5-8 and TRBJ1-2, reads EAGVTQSPTHLIKTRGQQATLRCSPISGHTSVYWYQQALGLGLQFLLWYDEGEERNRGNFPPRFSGRQFPNYSSELNVNALELEDSALYLCASSLADSYEGYTFGSGTRLTVV.

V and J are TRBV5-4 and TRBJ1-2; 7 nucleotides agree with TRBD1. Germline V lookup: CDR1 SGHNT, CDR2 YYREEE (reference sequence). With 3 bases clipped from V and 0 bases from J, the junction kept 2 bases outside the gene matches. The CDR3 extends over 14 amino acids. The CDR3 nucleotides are TGTGCCAGCAGCTCCGGACAGGCTAACTATGGCTACACCTTC. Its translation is CASSSGQANYGYTF.

The DNA of the CDR3 is TGTGCCAGCAGCCCTCTGGGCGGGGCCTACAATGAGCAGTTCTTC. It yields the protein CASSPLGGAYNEQFF. The J gene is TRBJ2-1, the V gene TRBV7-3; perhaps TRBD2 as D (6 bases). The CDR3 contains 15 residues. V was clipped by 5 bases and J by 2 bases, with 13 bases between them. Germline CDR1 SGHTA, CDR2 FQGTGA. The full variable domain, in which reference TRBV7-3 and TRBJ2-1 provide the parts outside the CDR3, is GAGVSQTPSNKVTEKGKYVELRCDPISGHTALYWYRQSLGQGPEFLIYFQGTGAADDSGLPNDRFFAVRPEGSVSTLKIQRTERGDSAVYLCASSPLGGAYNEQFFGPGTRLTVL.

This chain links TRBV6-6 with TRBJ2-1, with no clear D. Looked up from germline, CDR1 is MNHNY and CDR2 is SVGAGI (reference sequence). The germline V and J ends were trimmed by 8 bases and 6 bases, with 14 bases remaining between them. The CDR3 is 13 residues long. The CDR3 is CASCWIAGNEQFF. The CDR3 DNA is TGTGCCAGCTGCTGGATAGCTGGCAATGAGCAGTTCTTC.

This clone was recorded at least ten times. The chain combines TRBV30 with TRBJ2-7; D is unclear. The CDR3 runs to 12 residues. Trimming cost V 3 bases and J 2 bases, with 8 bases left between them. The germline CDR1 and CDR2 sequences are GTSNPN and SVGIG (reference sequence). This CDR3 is CAWSDLAYEQYF. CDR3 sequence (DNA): TGTGCCTGGAGCGACCTGGCCTACGAGCAGTACTTC.

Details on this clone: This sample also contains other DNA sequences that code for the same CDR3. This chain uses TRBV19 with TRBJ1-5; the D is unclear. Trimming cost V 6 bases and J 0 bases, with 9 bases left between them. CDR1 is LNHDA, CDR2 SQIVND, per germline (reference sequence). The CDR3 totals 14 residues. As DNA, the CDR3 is TGTGCCAGTAGCAGCCGATATAGCAATCAGCCCCAGCATTTT. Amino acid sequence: CASSSRYSNQPQHF.

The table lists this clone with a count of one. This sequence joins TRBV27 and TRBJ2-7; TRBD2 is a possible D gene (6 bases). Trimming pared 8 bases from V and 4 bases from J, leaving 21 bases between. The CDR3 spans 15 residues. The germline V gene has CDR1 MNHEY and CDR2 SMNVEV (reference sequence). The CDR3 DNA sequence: TGTGCCAGCGGGCGATCCGGGAGTCAAGAATACGAGCAGTACTTC. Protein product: CASGRSGSQEYEQYF.

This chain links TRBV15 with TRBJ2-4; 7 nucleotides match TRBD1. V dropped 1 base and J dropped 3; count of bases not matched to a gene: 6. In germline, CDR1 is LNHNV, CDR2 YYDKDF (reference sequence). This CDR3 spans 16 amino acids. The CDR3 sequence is CATSRGLDRNKNIQYF. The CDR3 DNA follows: TGTGCCACCAGCAGAGGTCTGGACAGGAACAAAAACATTCAGTACTTC.

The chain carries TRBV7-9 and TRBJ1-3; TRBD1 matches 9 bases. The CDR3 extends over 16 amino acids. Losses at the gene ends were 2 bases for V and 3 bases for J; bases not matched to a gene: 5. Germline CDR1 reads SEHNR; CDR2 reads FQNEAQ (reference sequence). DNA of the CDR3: TGTGCCAGCAGCTTAATACAGGGGGCAGGTGGAAACACCATATATTTT. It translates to CASSLIQGAGGNTIYF. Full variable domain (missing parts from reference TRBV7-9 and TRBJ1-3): DTGVSQNPRHKITKRGQNVTFRCDPISEHNRLYWYRQTLGQGPEFLTYFQNEAQLEKSRLLSDRFSAERPKGSFSTLEIQRTEQGDSAMYLCASSLIQGAGGNTIYFGEGSWLTVV.

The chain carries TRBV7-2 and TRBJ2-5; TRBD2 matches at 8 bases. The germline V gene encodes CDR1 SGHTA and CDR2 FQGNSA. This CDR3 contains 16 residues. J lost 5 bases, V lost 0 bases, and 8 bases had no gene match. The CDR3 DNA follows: TGTGCCAGCAGCTTAGCAGGAGGCGGGAGGAGGGAGACCCAGTACTTC. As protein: CASSLAGGGRRETQYF.

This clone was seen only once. CDR3 amino acids: CASVWDRVSTEAFF. The CDR3 nucleotides read TGTGCCAGCGTGTGGGACAGAGTTTCCACTGAAGCTTTCTTT. The genes are TRBV28 and TRBJ1-1; 7 nucleotides line up with TRBD1. Germline V CDR1 and CDR2: MDHEN, SYDVKM. The CDR3 runs 14 residues. Trimming took 8 bases from V and 4 from J; bases not matched to a gene: 10.